Described below is a single TCR beta chain sequence and its context. Its matching antigen is unknown. The record originates from a study of T cell repertoires in cytomegalovirus infection. Study summary: The public TCR beta signatures pointed to both CMV infection and matching HLA type.

MiXCR, applied by TCRdb to the reads, yields one record per CDR3 protein. The sample carries some 920,000 distinct CDR3 sequences, around 29% recorded once. Whole-study results and caveats: The ex vivo response was dominated by HLA-C-restricted CMV-specific TCR beta clonotypes.

The CDR3 covers 16 residues. CDR1 is LNHDA, CDR2 SQIVND, per germline (reference sequence). V was clipped by 3 bases and J by 7 bases; unmatched bases: 10. The rearrangement uses TRBV19 and TRBJ2-1; 9 bases agree with TRBD2. The clonotype originates from a human donor in good health (CMV status not recorded). Some clones in this sample may be carry-over from other donors' samples. Sequenced material: cultured CD8+ T cells from PBMCs, taken from culture after CMV antigen stimulation. This CDR3 reads CASSIASGGIGNEQFF. CDR3 bases: TGTGCCAGTAGTATCGCGAGCGGGGGGATAGGGAATGAGCAGTTCTTC. The entire variable domain, with the rest obtained from reference TRBV19 and TRBJ2-1, is as follows: DGGITQSPKYLFRKEGQNVTLSCEQNLNHDAMYWYRQDPGQGLRLIYYSQIVNDFQKGDIAEGYSVSREKKESFPLTVTSAQKNPTAFYLCASSIASGGIGNEQFFGPGTRLTVL.